This T cell receptor (beta chain) was obtained from a study of somatic mutations in cytotoxic T cells in rheumatoid arthritis. Study-wide points: CD8+ clonality rose with age in rheumatoid arthritis patients, not healthy controls. There was no significant difference in CD8+ T-cell clonality between rheumatoid arthritis patients and age-matched healthy controls.

A few counts support this clone. Its antigen remains unknown. The CDR3 is 20 amino acids. Looked up from germline, CDR1 is LNHDA and CDR2 is SQIVND (reference sequence). Trimming took 5 bases from V and 4 from J; bases not matched to a gene: 19. The study pulled out CD4+ and CD8+ cells with positive magnetic bead selection and then checked their purity by flow cytometry. Profiled with immunoSEQ multiplex PCR; TCRdb holds only in-frame clones, not every one. The profile shows roughly 2,100 clones, 60% to 80% of them singletons. The clonotype originates from a woman in her forties with rheumatoid arthritis. The genes are TRBV19 and TRBJ2-7, with TRBD2 matching 14 bases. Sequenced: CD8+ T cells sorted from blood. For the CDR3, the DNA is TGTGCCAGTAGTCCAGGGACACCGTCGGGACTAGCGGGAGATCGGTACGAGCAGTACTTC. Translating it yields CASSPGTPSGLAGDRYEQYF. Based on the CDR3 plus reference TRBV19 and TRBJ2-7, the full variable domain is DGGITQSPKYLFRKEGQNVTLSCEQNLNHDAMYWYRQDPGQGLRLIYYSQIVNDFQKGDIAEGYSVSREKKESFPLTVTSAQKNPTAFYLCASSPGTPSGLAGDRYEQYFGPGTRLTVT.